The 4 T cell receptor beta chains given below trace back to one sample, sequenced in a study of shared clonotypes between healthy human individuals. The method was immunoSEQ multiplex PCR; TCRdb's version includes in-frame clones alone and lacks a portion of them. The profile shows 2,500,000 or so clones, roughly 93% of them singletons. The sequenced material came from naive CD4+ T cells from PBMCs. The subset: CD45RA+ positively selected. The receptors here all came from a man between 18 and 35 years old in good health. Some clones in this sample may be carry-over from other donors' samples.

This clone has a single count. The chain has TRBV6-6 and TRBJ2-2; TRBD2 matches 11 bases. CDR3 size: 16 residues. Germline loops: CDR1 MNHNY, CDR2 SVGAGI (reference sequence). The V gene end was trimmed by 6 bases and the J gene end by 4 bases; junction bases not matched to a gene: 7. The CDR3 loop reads CASRPPSGRITGELFF. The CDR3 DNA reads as TGTGCCAGCAGACCGCCTAGCGGGAGGATCACCGGGGAGCTGTTTTTT.

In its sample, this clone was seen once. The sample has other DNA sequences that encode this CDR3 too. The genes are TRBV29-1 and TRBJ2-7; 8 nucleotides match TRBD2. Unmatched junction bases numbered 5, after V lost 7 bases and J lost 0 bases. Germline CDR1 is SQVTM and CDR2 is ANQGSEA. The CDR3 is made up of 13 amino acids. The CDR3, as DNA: TGCAGCGCCGGACTAGCCAGCTCCTACGAGCAGTACTTC. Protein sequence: CSAGLASSYEQYF.

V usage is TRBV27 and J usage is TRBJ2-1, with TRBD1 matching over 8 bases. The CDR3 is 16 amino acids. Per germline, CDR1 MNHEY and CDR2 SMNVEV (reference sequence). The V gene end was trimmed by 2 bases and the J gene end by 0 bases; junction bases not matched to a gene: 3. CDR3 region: CASSLRTGSSYNEQFF. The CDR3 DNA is TGTGCCAGCAGTTTACGGACAGGGAGCTCCTACAATGAGCAGTTCTTC.

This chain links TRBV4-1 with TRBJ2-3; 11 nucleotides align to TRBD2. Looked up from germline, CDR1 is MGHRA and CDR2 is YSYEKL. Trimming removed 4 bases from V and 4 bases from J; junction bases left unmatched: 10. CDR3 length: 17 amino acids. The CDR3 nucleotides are TGCGCCAGCAGCCGAGGTAGCGGGAGGGCCGGGTCAGATACGCAGTATTTT. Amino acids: CASSRGSGRAGSDTQYF.